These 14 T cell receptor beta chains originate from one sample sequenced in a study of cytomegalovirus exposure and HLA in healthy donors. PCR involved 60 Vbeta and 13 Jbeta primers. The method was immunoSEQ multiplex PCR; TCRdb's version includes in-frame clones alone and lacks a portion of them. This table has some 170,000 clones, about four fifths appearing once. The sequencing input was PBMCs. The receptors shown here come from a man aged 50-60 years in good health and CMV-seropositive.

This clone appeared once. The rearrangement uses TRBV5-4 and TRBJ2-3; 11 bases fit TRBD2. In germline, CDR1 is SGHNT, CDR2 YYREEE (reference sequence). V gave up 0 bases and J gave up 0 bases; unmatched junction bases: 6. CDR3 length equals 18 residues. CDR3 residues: CASSLEASGGPSTDTQYF. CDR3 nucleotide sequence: TGTGCCAGCAGCTTGGAGGCTAGCGGGGGGCCGAGCACAGATACGCAGTATTTT.

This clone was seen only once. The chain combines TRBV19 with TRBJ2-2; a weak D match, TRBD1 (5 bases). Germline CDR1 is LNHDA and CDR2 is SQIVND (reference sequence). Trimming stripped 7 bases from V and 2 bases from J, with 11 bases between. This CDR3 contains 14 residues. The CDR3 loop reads CASNPTDNTGELFF. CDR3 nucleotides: TGTGCCAGTAACCCGACAGATAACACCGGGGAGCTGTTTTTT.

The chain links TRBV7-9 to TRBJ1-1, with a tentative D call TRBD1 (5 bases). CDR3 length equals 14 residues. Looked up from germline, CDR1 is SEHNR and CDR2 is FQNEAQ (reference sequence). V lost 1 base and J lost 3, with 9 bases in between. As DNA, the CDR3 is TGTGCCAGCAGCTTAGGGGGCCCCGACACTGAAGCTTTCTTT. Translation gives CASSLGGPDTEAFF.

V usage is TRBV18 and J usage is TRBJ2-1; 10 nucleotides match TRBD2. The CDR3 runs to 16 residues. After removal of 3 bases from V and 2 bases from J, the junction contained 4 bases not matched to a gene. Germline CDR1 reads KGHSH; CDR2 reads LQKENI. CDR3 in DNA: TGTGCCAGCTCACCGGGTACTAGCGGGGCCTACAATGAGCAGTTCTTC. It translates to CASSPGTSGAYNEQFF. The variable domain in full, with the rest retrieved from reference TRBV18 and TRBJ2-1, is NAGVMQNPRHLVRRRGQEARLRCSPMKGHSHVYWYRQLPEEGLKFMVYLQKENIIDESGMPKERFSAEFPKEGPSILRIQQVVRGDSAAYFCASSPGTSGAYNEQFFGPGTRLTVL.

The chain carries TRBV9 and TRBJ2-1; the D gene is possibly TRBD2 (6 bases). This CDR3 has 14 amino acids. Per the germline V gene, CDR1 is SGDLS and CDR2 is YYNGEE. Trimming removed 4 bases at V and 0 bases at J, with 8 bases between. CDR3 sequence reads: CASSRGSSYNEQFF. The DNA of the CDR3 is TGTGCCAGCAGCCGGGGGAGCTCCTACAATGAGCAGTTCTTC. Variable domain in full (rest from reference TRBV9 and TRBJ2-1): DSGVTQTPKHLITATGQRVTLRCSPRSGDLSVYWYQQSLDQGLQFLIQYYNGEERAKGNILERFSAQQFPDLHSELNLSSLELGDSALYFCASSRGSSYNEQFFGPGTRLTVL.

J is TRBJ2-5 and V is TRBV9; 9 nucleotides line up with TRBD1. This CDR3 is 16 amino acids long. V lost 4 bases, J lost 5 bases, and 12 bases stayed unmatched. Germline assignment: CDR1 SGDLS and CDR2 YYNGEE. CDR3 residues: CASSPQSGQGGETQYF. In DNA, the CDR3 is TGTGCCAGCAGCCCCCAATCGGGACAGGGCGGGGAGACCCAGTACTTC. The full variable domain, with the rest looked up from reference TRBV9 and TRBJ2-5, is DSGVTQTPKHLITATGQRVTLRCSPRSGDLSVYWYQQSLDQGLQFLIQYYNGEERAKGNILERFSAQQFPDLHSELNLSSLELGDSALYFCASSPQSGQGGETQYFGPGTRLLVL.

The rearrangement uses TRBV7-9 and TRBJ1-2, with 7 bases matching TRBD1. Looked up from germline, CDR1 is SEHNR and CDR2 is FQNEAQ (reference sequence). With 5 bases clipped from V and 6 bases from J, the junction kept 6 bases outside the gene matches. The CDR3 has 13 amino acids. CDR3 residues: CASSPGQRDGYTF. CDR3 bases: TGTGCCAGCAGCCCGGGACAGAGAGATGGCTACACCTTC.

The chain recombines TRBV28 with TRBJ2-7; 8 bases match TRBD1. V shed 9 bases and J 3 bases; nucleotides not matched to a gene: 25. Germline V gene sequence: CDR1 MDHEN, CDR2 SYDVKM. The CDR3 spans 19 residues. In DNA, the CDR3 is TGTGCCAGTTTCGGGCTTACCGGGACAGGCGCACTTAGGATCTACGAGCAGTACTTC. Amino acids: CASFGLTGTGALRIYEQYF. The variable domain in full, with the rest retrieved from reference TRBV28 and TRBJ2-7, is DVKVTQSSRYLVKRTGEKVFLECVQDMDHENMFWYRQDPGLGLRLIYFSYDVKMKEKGDIPEGYSVSREKKERFSLILESASTNQTSMYLCASFGLTGTGALRIYEQYFGPGTRLTVT.

The chain's CDR3 is CASSLYWNTEAFF. For the CDR3, the DNA is TGTGCCAGCAGTTTGTACTGGAACACTGAAGCTTTCTTT. The chain is built from TRBV28 and TRBJ1-1; D remains unclear. The CDR3 has 13 amino acids. Germline loops: CDR1 MDHEN, CDR2 SYDVKM. The V end lost 3 bases, the J end lost 1 base, and 6 bases lay between the germline ends.

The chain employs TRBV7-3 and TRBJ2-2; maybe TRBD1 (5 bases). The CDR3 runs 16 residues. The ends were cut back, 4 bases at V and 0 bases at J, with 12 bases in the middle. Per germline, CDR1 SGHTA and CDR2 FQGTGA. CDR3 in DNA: TGTGCCAGCAGCTCCCAGGGATTCCCGAACACCGGGGAGCTGTTTTTT. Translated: CASSSQGFPNTGELFF.

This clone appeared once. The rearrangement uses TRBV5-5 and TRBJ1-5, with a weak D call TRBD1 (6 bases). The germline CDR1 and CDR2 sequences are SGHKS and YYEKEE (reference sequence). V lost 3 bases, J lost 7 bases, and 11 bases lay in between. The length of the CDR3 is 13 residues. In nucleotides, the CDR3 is TGTGCCAGCAGCTCCTCAGGGGAACAGCCCCAGCATTTT. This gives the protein CASSSSGEQPQHF.

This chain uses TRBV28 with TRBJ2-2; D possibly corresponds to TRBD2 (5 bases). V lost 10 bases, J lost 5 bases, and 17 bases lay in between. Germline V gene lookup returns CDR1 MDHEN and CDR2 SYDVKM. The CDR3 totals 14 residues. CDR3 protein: CATLKRGGTGELFF. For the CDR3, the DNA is TGTGCCACCCTTAAACGGGGTGGTACCGGGGAGCTGTTTTTT.

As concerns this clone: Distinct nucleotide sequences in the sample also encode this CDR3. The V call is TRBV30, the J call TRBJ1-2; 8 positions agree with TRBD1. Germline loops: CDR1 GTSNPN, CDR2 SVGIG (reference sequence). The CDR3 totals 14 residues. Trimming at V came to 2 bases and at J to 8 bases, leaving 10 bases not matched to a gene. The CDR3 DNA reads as TGTGCCTGGAGTCCCCCGCGACAGGGGTGGGGCTACACCTTC. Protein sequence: CAWSPPRQGWGYTF.

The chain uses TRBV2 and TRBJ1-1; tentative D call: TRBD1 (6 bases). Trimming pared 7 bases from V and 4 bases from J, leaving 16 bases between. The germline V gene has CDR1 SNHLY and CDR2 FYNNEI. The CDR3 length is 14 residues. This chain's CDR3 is CASNRDRPITEAFF. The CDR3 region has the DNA TGTGCCAGCAATCGAGACAGGCCCATCACTGAAGCTTTCTTT.